The following is a T cell receptor beta chain sequence with its context. What it binds is not known. This record comes from a study of shared clonotypes between healthy human individuals. Study observations and caveats: The authors sampled blood alone, and tissue repertoires likely differ.

Trimming at V came to 2 bases and at J to 5 bases, leaving 7 bases not matched to a gene. The V gene's germline CDR1 is ENHRY and CDR2 SYGVKD. The CDR3 runs to 15 residues. Authors' processing steps: Filtering differed for immunoSEQ, which gave only junction sequences without quality scores. Data came from immunoSEQ multiplex PCR; TCRdb stores just in-frame clones and leaves some out. For V, J and clone size, that table is used; D and trimming come from the DNA. The sample holds around 1 million clones, around 80% seen once. The receptor comes from a man aged 18 to 29 in good health. Sequencing input: memory CD4+ T cells sorted from blood. This sample's subset: CD45RA-negative fraction. The gene calls are TRBV10-3 and TRBJ2-7, with TRBD1 matching 9 bases. The CDR3 here is CAISENEQGADEQYF. CDR3 nucleotides: TGTGCCATCAGTGAGAACGAACAGGGGGCTGACGAGCAGTACTTC.